This paragraph covers one T cell receptor (beta chain) sequence. Trimming at V came to 4 bases and at J to 5 bases, leaving 16 bases not matched to a gene. The CDR3 is 16 residues long. The germline V gene has CDR1 GTSNPN and CDR2 SVGIG (reference sequence). The sample belongs to a study of blood T cell repertoires in COVID-19. At the level of the study: The United States, Italy and Spain were the sources of the acute and convalescent COVID-19 samples. From T cells, B-cell-depleted T cells, or PBMCs came the material, which was cDNA or gDNA.

As originally analysed: The assay estimated nucleated cells by amplifying reference gene primers. Only in-frame clones appear in the TCRdb table, and some are missing; sequencing was by immunoSEQ multiplex PCR. The V and J calls and clone size were taken over from that table, and D and trimming were inferred from the DNA. The table shows roughly 260,000 clones, with around nine tenths occurring only once. The sequence derives from a man aged 35-49 years who had recovered from COVID-19. Sample: peripheral blood. The chain employs TRBV30 and TRBJ1-2; 7 positions agree with TRBD1. The CDR3 reads CAWIPGDRVMGYGYTF. CDR3 nucleotide sequence: TGTGCCTGGATCCCTGGTGACAGGGTAATGGGATATGGCTACACCTTC. Using reference TRBV30 and TRBJ1-2 for the parts outside the CDR3, the full variable domain is SQTIHQWPATLVQPVGSPLSLECTVEGTSNPNLYWYRQAAGRGLQLLFYSVGIGQISSEVPQNLSASRPQDRQFILSSKKLLLSDSGFYLCAWIPGDRVMGYGYTFGSGTRLTVV.